This T cell receptor (beta chain) is drawn from a study of Ad26.COV2.S vaccination and SARS-CoV-2 variants. Study-level information: Participants got Ad26.COV2.S intramuscularly, once or twice 56 days apart. Study-wide results and caveats: Participants given vaccine showed non-spike TCR breadth similar to that of placebo recipients. Quantification of TCR breadth and depth may have yielded underestimates of total T cell responses.

Libraries were prepared by immunoSEQ multiplex PCR; TCRdb keeps only in-frame clonotypes and omits some of them. The repertoire holds around 300,000 clones, with about 85% as singletons. This clone occurred once. Its antigen is not known. This CDR3 spans 13 amino acids. From germline, CDR1 is GTSNPN and CDR2 SVGIG (reference sequence). V dropped 0 bases and J dropped 2 bases, with 8 bases sitting between them. Noted treatment: some 19 received Ad26.COV2.S at low or high dose, single or two shots; 5 received placebo; per-sample allocation not given. Collection of samples fell on day 63 after the first vaccine or placebo injection.

This sample comprised peripheral blood, obtained in a trial of Ad26.COV2.S vaccine versus placebo. The chain combines TRBV30 with TRBJ2-7, with D possibly being TRBD2 (5 bases). The origin of this receptor is a person aged 18 to 65 who received the Ad26.COV2.S COVID-19 vaccine or a placebo. The CDR3 loop reads CAWSVGAAYEQYF. CDR3 DNA sequence: TGTGCCTGGAGTGTAGGAGCGGCCTACGAGCAGTACTTC.